Listed below are T cell receptor beta chains from one sample, sequenced in a study of identical twins. Via MiXCR, TCRdb re-called the 5' RACE reads, giving one row per CDR3 protein. The table includes 400,000 to 550,000 distinct CDR3 sequences, roughly a quarter detected once. These data also featured in a second study, about T cells expressing NK-cell markers.

Sample: CD4+ T cells sorted from blood. Every receptor here comes from a woman aged 18 to 35 in good health. The CDR3 runs from the conserved cysteine through the conserved F or W. The D gene is left open where the match is weak. Clone size is given for some rows only: seen once, a few or many times, or a class if the clone is expanded.

>.|.|TRBV2|TRBJ1-1
CASNADGNTEAFF
TGTGCCAGCAACGCCGACGGGAACACTGAAGCTTTCTTT
>.|TRBD2|TRBV20-1|TRBJ2-7
CSARGGTSGAHEQYF
TGCAGTGCTAGAGGGGGAACTAGCGGGGCCCACGAGCAGTACTTC
>few|.|TRBV12-5|TRBJ2-7
CASGLVLGSEQYF
TGTGCTAGTGGTTTGGTATTGGGGAGCGAGCAGTACTTC
>few|.|TRBV7-3|TRBJ2-3
CASSSQSTDTQYF
TGTGCCAGCAGCAGCCAAAGCACAGATACGCAGTATTTT
>.|.|TRBV3-1|TRBJ2-1
CASSQEGGPPFEQFF
TGTGCCAGCAGCCAAGAGGGCGGTCCACCCTTTGAGCAGTTCTTC
>once|.|TRBV7-3|TRBJ1-1
CASSLGNGAEGTEAFF
TGTGCCAGCAGCTTAGGGAACGGGGCCGAGGGCACTGAAGCTTTCTTT
>few|.|TRBV25-1|TRBJ2-5
CASLQDQETQYF
TGTGCCAGCCTCCAAGACCAAGAGACCCAGTACTTC
>few|.|TRBV6-1|TRBJ2-3
CASSARDGIGDTQYF
TGTGCCAGCAGTGCCCGGGACGGGATCGGGGATACGCAGTATTTT
>few|TRBD1|TRBV20-1|TRBJ2-1
CSALRTGTYNEQFF
TGCAGTGCTCTTCGGACAGGGACCTACAATGAGCAGTTCTTC
>few|.|TRBV6-1|TRBJ2-4
CASSNGGTAKNIQYF
TGTGCCAGCAGTAATGGAGGGACCGCCAAAAACATTCAGTACTTC
>.|.|TRBV4-2|TRBJ2-7
CASSRQPGGLDVLPYEQYF
TGTGCCAGCAGCCGCCAACCGGGTGGGTTAGATGTTTTGCCCTACGAGCAGTACTTC
>.|.|TRBV2|TRBJ2-7
CASKYHYEQYF
TGTGCCAGCAAATATCATTACGAGCAGTACTTC
>.|TRBD2|TRBV5-1|TRBJ2-3
CASSSIAGSTDTQYF
TGCGCCAGCAGTTCTATAGCGGGAAGCACAGATACGCAGTATTTT
>.|.|TRBV7-9|TRBJ1-2
CASSLSISYGYTF
TGTGCCAGCAGCTTAAGTATCAGCTATGGCTACACCTTC
>few|TRBD2|TRBV7-2|TRBJ2-3
CASSRGLAGGADTQYF
TGTGCCAGCAGCAGGGGACTAGCGGGAGGAGCAGATACGCAGTATTTT
>.|.|TRBV3-1|TRBJ2-5
CASSQREETQYF
TGTGCCAGCAGCCAAAGGGAAGAGACCCAGTACTTC
>few|.|TRBV27|TRBJ1-2
CASSIGRNYGYTF
TGTGCCAGCAGTATAGGGAGGAACTATGGCTACACCTTC
>.|TRBD2|TRBV6-5|TRBJ2-1
CASSWTGTSGGAYNEQFF
TGTGCCAGCAGTTGGACCGGGACTAGCGGGGGGGCCTACAATGAGCAGTTCTTC
>few|.|TRBV12-3/TRBV12-4|TRBJ1-3
CASRPDSSGNTIYF
TGTGCCAGCAGACCCGACAGCTCTGGAAACACCATATATTTT
>few|TRBD2|TRBV20-1|TRBJ2-5
CSARTSGSWETQYF
TGCAGTGCTAGGACTAGCGGGAGCTGGGAGACCCAGTACTTC
>few|.|TRBV7-2|TRBJ2-3
CASSLGVGFADTQYF
TGTGCCAGCAGCTTGGGTGTAGGGTTTGCAGATACGCAGTATTTT
>.|.|TRBV7-9|TRBJ1-1
CASSSDREAFF
TGTGCCAGCAGCTCCGACCGAGAAGCTTTCTTT
>few|TRBD1|TRBV11-2|TRBJ2-5
CASSEDRGETQYF
TGTGCCAGCAGCGAGGACAGGGGAGAGACCCAGTACTTC
>.|.|TRBV6-6|TRBJ2-7
CASRTGVVEQYF
TGTGCCAGCAGGACGGGAGTCGTCGAGCAGTACTTC
>.|.|TRBV4-3|TRBJ2-2
CASSQELGAGELFF
TGCGCCAGCAGCCAAGAATTGGGCGCCGGGGAGCTGTTTTTT
>.|TRBD2|TRBV20-1|TRBJ2-3
CSAQLAGADTQYF
TGCAGTGCCCAACTAGCGGGAGCAGATACGCAGTATTTT
>.|.|TRBV10-2|TRBJ2-7
CASSDGHRATYEQYF
TGCGCCAGCAGTGACGGTCACAGGGCGACCTACGAGCAGTACTTC
>.|.|TRBV7-7|TRBJ2-3
CASSRFVGFTDTQYF
TGTGCCAGCAGCCGATTTGTTGGGTTCACAGATACGCAGTATTTT
>few|.|TRBV12-3/TRBV12-4|TRBJ2-7
CASSFPYIHEQYF
TGTGCCAGCAGTTTCCCGTATATTCACGAGCAGTACTTC
>once|.|TRBV20-1|TRBJ1-6
CSAESGPNSPLHF
TGCAGTGCTGAGTCGGGGCCCAATTCACCCCTCCACTTT
>.|.|TRBV12-3/TRBV12-4|TRBJ1-4
CASSPSGLGDEKLFF
TGTGCCAGCAGTCCTTCCGGTCTAGGGGATGAAAAACTGTTTTTT
>.|TRBD1|TRBV27|TRBJ2-7
CASSLLGTGPYEQYF
TGTGCCAGCAGTTTACTGGGGACAGGGCCATACGAGCAGTACTTC
>few|.|TRBV29-1|TRBJ2-1
CSVSRGFNEQFF
TGCAGCGTCTCCAGGGGATTCAATGAGCAGTTCTTC
>few|TRBD2|TRBV12-3/TRBV12-4|TRBJ2-1
CASRYSGTSGDNEQFF
TGTGCCAGCAGATACTCCGGGACTAGCGGGGACAATGAGCAGTTCTTC
>once|.|TRBV2|TRBJ2-1
CASRGVNEQFF
TGTGCCAGCAGAGGAGTAAATGAGCAGTTCTTC
>few|.|TRBV6-2/TRBV6-3|TRBJ1-5
CASSYRTGNQPQHF
TGTGCCAGCAGTTACAGGACAGGCAATCAGCCCCAGCATTTT
>few|TRBD2|TRBV7-2|TRBJ2-1
CASSLLAGVAYNEQFF
TGTGCCAGCAGCTTACTAGCGGGAGTGGCCTACAATGAGCAGTTCTTC
>.|TRBD1|TRBV12-3/TRBV12-4|TRBJ2-2
CASSPGTGIHGELFF
TGTGCCAGCAGTCCTGGGACAGGGATTCACGGGGAGCTGTTTTTT
>.|.|TRBV12-3/TRBV12-4|TRBJ1-1
CASTWGTEAFF
TGTGCCAGCACTTGGGGAACTGAAGCTTTCTTT
>many|TRBD1|TRBV12-3/TRBV12-4|TRBJ2-2
CASSPRTGGTGELFF
TGTGCCAGCAGTCCCCGGACAGGGGGCACCGGGGAGCTGTTTTTT
>few|TRBD2|TRBV7-9|TRBJ2-7
CASSLAGGTFYEQYF
TGTGCCAGCAGCCTAGCGGGGGGAACATTCTACGAGCAGTACTTC
>few|TRBD2|TRBV12-3/TRBV12-4|TRBJ2-5
CASSQRGGSETQYF
TGTGCCAGCAGTCAGCGGGGGGGCTCGGAGACCCAGTACTTC
>.|TRBD2|TRBV7-6|TRBJ2-1
CASSLGISGAYNEQFF
TGTGCCAGCAGCTTAGGAATTAGCGGGGCCTACAATGAGCAGTTCTTC
>.|.|TRBV6-5|TRBJ1-2
CASSYSIIGRDYTF
TGTGCCAGCAGTTACTCGATTATCGGACGGGACTACACCTTC
>few|TRBD1|TRBV27|TRBJ1-6
CASSRSGGLYSPLHF
TGTGCCAGCAGTCGCTCAGGGGGCTTGTATTCACCCCTCCACTTT